This T cell receptor (beta chain) was captured in a study of blood T cell repertoires in COVID-19. Study-wide background: Whether acute or convalescent, the COVID-19 samples came from the United States, Italy and Spain. Sources were T cells, B-cell-depleted T cells, or PBMCs; the material itself was cDNA or gDNA.

This clone is a singleton in its sample. Original analysis: Researchers report that nucleated cell counts were estimated from reference gene primer amplification. Profiled with immunoSEQ multiplex PCR; TCRdb holds only in-frame clones, not every one. Clonal size and the V and J genes are those of that table, whereas D and trimming came from the DNA. The sample yields under 300,000 clones, around 82% seen once. The sample comprised peripheral blood. This receptor was obtained from a woman of 80 years or more with active or convalescent COVID-19.

The CDR3 DNA follows: TGTGCCAGCAGTGTCTCAGGGGGGAGTTCACCCCTCCACTTT. It encodes CASSVSGGSSPLHF. The chain combines TRBV6-2 or TRBV6-3 with TRBJ1-6, with 7 bases fitting TRBD1. The CDR3 totals 14 residues. Losses at the gene ends were 5 bases for V and 9 bases for J; bases not matched to a gene: 7. Germline assignment: CDR1 MNHEY and CDR2 SVGEGT.